This TCR beta chain was identified during a study of a mutant IDH1 vaccine in newly diagnosed glioma. Study-level information: Every participant had undergone radiotherapy, temozolomide, or both before, and most underwent both.

Data came from immunoSEQ multiplex PCR; TCRdb stores just in-frame clones and leaves some out. The sample consists of 50,000 to 65,000 clones, 65% to 85% of them appearing once. Time point reported: baseline, week 1 (first vaccination visit). The sample's treatment: pre-vaccination baseline after standard-of-care therapy. In every donor, the tumor was a new WHO grade 3 or 4 IDH1-mutant, ATRX-lost astrocytoma. This CDR3 comprises 10 residues. The germline V gene has CDR1 SEHNR and CDR2 FQNEAQ (reference sequence). Trimming shortened V by 8 bases and J by 5 bases, and 6 bases separated the two germline ends.

The sequence was collected from a man between 18 and 29 years old with glioma. The source was PBMCs, collected from a glioma patient treated with radiotherapy, temozolomide or both. This chain connects TRBV7-9 to TRBJ2-5, with a weak D call TRBD2 (5 bases). DNA for the CDR3: TGTGCCAGCTCGGGGGAGACCCAGTACTTC. The encoded protein is CASSGETQYF.